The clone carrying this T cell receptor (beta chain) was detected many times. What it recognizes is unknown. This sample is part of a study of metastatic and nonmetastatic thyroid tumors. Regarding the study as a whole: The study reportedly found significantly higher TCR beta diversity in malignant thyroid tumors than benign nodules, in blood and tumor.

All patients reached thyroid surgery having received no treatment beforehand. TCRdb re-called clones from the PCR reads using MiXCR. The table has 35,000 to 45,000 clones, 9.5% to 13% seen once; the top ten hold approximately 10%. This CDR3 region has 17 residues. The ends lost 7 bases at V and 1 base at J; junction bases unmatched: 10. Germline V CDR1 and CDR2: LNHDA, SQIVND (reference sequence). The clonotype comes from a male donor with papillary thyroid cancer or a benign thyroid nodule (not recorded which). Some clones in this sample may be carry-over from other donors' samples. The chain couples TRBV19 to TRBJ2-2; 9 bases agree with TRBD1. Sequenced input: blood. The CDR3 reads CASKGGTGMWNTGELFF. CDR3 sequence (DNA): TGTGCCAGTAAAGGGGGGACAGGGATGTGGAACACCGGGGAGCTGTTTTTT.